This TCR beta chain was captured by sequencing in a study of T-cell reconstitution after alpha-beta-depleted transplantation in children. Germline lookup yields CDR1 SGHRS and CDR2 YFSETQ. V was pared by 5 bases and J by 7 bases, with 7 bases between. This CDR3 comprises 11 residues. The authors prepared the TCRbeta library with unique molecular identifiers. Via MiXCR, TCRdb re-called the PCR reads, giving one row per CDR3 protein. The top ten clones hold over 9.5% of a sample with a few hundred thousand distinct CDR3 sequences, roughly 9.5% of them seen once. This clonotype occurred many times. The chain recombines TRBV5-1 with TRBJ1-3; maybe TRBD1 (5 bases). Sequences were derived from PBMCs from the stem cell graft donor, sampled from the stem cell graft. The TCR sequence derives from a human donor who donated a stem cell graft to a child with SCID. CDR3 region: CASSRGNTIYF. In DNA form, the CDR3 reads TGCGCCAGCAGTCGGGGGAACACCATATATTTT.